The 13 T cell receptor beta chains in this list originate from one sample, sequenced in a study of T cell clones after liver transplantation. This table comes from immunoSEQ multiplex PCR, and its TCRdb copy is limited to in-frame clones, with some not included. The sample lists about 80,000 clones, around four fifths occurring once. Material: CD4+ T cells from blood, obtained approximately 3.5 years after liver transplant. The origin of the receptors is a human patient who received a liver transplant. Some of these T cells may belong to the graft donor.

This chain links TRBV6-6 with TRBJ1-2, with 9 bases aligning to TRBD1. The CDR3 runs 12 residues. The germline V gene encodes CDR1 MNHNY and CDR2 SVGAGI (reference sequence). The junction had 2 bases not matched to a gene; V was cut back by 5 bases and J by 7 bases. The CDR3 reads CASSPQGAGYTF. The CDR3 DNA reads TGTGCCAGCAGTCCACAGGGGGCTGGCTACACCTTC.

V gene TRBV19 combines with J gene TRBJ1-5; the D is unclear. This CDR3 is built from 15 residues. V was shortened by 1 base and J by 0 bases, with 7 bases between the two germline ends. Germline V CDR1 and CDR2: LNHDA, SQIVND (reference sequence). The CDR3 coding sequence is TGTGCCAGTAGTATAGGGCAGCATAGCAATCAGCCCCAGCATTTT. This translates into CASSIGQHSNQPQHF.

The V and J genes are TRBV28 and TRBJ1-2; D unclear. V shed 6 bases and J shed 1 base, with 3 bases lying between them. The length of the CDR3 is 11 residues. CDR1 and CDR2 (germline): MDHEN, SYDVKM. DNA of the CDR3: TGTGCCAGCAGCCTTAACTATGGCTACACCTTC. It is translated as CASSLNYGYTF.

The rearrangement uses TRBV29-1 and TRBJ2-7, with D perhaps TRBD1 or TRBD2 (6 bases each). With 8 bases removed from V and 3 bases from J, the gap between germline ends came to 17 bases. Germline-derived CDR1 and CDR2 are SQVTM and ANQGSEA. The CDR3 totals 13 residues. CDR3 sequence reads: CSFARGQGYEQYF. CDR3 in DNA: TGCAGCTTTGCTCGGGGGCAGGGCTACGAGCAGTACTTC.

This clone was seen only a few times. This rearrangement joins TRBV5-6 to TRBJ1-3; D is unresolved. Germline V gene lookup returns CDR1 SGHDT and CDR2 YYEEEE. V was shortened by 4 bases and J by 2 bases, with 7 bases between the two germline ends. This CDR3 contains 13 residues. The CDR3 DNA reads as TGTGCCAGCAGCCTTCAGGCTGGAAACACCATATATTTT. Its translation: CASSLQAGNTIYF.

A few counts support this clone. The chain links TRBV18 to TRBJ2-2; D is possibly TRBD1 (6 bases). CDR1 KGHSH and CDR2 LQKENI come from the germline V gene. The length of the CDR3 is 17 residues. Trimming stripped 6 bases from V and 2 bases from J, with 19 bases between. CDR3 in DNA: TGTGCCAGCTCTAAAGGAGATCAGGGGACAAACACCGGGGAGCTGTTTTTT. Translation gives CASSKGDQGTNTGELFF.

This chain uses TRBV5-1 with TRBJ2-7, with D hard to call. CDR3 size: 16 residues. The germline V and J ends were trimmed by 5 bases and 5 bases, with 23 bases remaining between them. The germline V gene has CDR1 SGHRS and CDR2 YFSETQ. The CDR3 loop reads CASRSPRDTQSDEQYF. The CDR3 DNA reads TGCGCCAGCAGGTCCCCACGTGACACCCAGTCGGACGAGCAGTACTTC.

The chain has TRBV5-1 and TRBJ2-3, with a weak D call TRBD1 (6 bases). CDR1 is SGHRS, CDR2 YFSETQ, per germline. Trimming took off 3 bases at V and 1 base at J, with 6 bases between the two ends. CDR3 size: 13 residues. The CDR3: CASSYRGTDTQYF. DNA for the CDR3: TGCGCCAGCAGCTACAGGGGCACAGATACGCAGTATTTT.

The chain is built from TRBV5-4 and TRBJ2-7, with D possibly called TRBD1 or TRBD2 (5 bases each). The germline gives CDR1 SGHNT, CDR2 YYREEE (reference sequence). V lost 4 bases and J lost 0, with 11 bases in between. This CDR3 comprises 14 residues. The CDR3 region is CASSARDGSYEQYF. CDR3 bases: TGTGCCAGCAGCGCCCGGGACGGCTCCTACGAGCAGTACTTC.

This clone showed up just a few times. The chain joins TRBV18 to TRBJ1-5; D unresolved. Deletions cut 2 bases from V and 7 bases from J, with 9 bases between. The germline CDR1 and CDR2 sequences are KGHSH and LQKENI. CDR3 length equals 13 residues. CDR3 bases: TGTGCCAGCTCACCAGGGGATGGCCAGCCCCAGCATTTT. Protein: CASSPGDGQPQHF. Drawing the rest from reference TRBV18 and TRBJ1-5, the complete variable domain is NAGVMQNPRHLVRRRGQEARLRCSPMKGHSHVYWYRQLPEEGLKFMVYLQKENIIDESGMPKERFSAEFPKEGPSILRIQQVVRGDSAAYFCASSPGDGQPQHFGDGTRLSIL.

The chain uses TRBV28 and TRBJ1-3; D is ambiguous. CDR3 size: 15 residues. In germline, CDR1 is MDHEN, CDR2 SYDVKM. Between the trimmed V and J ends, which lost 4 bases and 2 bases, there was a span of 12 bases. The CDR3 spells CASSYTFDAGNTIYF. The CDR3, as DNA: TGTGCCAGCAGTTACACCTTCGACGCTGGAAACACCATATATTTT.

The chain links TRBV11-3 to TRBJ2-1, with no clear D. V shed 3 bases and J shed 7 bases, with 13 bases lying between them. This CDR3 has 14 amino acids. Germline V gives CDR1 SGHNT, CDR2 YENEEA. DNA of the CDR3: TGTGCCAGCAGCTTTACCCAGTCCTCGAATGAGCAGTTCTTC. Amino acid sequence: CASSFTQSSNEQFF. Variable domain in full (rest from reference TRBV11-3 and TRBJ2-1): EAGVVQSPRYKIIEKKQPVAFWCNPISGHNTLYWYLQNLGQGPELLIRYENEEAVDDSQLPKDRFSAERLKGVDSTLKIQPAELGDSAVYLCASSFTQSSNEQFFGPGTRLTVL.

The chain employs TRBV27 and TRBJ2-7, with D tentatively TRBD1 or TRBD2 (5 bases each). This CDR3 contains 15 residues. Germline V gene data show CDR1 as MNHEY and CDR2 as SMNVEV (reference sequence). Trimming left V 0 bases short and J 0 bases short, with 9 bases between. The CDR3 DNA follows: TGTGCCAGCAGTTTATCGTCCGGGACCTCCTACGAGCAGTACTTC. It specifies CASSLSSGTSYEQYF.